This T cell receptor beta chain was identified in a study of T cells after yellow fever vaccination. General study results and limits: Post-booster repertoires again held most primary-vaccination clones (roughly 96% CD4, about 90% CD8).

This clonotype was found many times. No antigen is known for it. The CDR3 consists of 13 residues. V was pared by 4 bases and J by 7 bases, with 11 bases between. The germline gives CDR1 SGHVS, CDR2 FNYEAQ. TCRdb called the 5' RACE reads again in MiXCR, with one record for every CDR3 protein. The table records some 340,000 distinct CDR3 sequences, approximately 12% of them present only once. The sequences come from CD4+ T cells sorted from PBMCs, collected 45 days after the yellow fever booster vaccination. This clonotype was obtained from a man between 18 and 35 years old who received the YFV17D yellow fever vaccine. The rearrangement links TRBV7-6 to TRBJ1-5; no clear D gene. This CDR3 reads CASSSAFGQPQHF. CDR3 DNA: TGTGCCAGCAGCTCAGCGTTCGGGCAGCCCCAGCATTTT.